The 9 T cell receptor beta chains given below trace back to one sample, sequenced in a study of blood T cell repertoires in COVID-19. Profiled with immunoSEQ multiplex PCR; TCRdb holds only in-frame clones, not every one. The repertoire consists of hundreds of thousands of clones, with roughly 81% occurring once and the leading ten covering around 7%. The sequenced sample was peripheral blood. These receptors all stem from a woman older than 75 with COVID-19, enrolled during active disease.

The rearrangement joins TRBV5-6 to TRBJ2-7; D is uncertain. CDR1 and CDR2 from the germline V gene are SGHDT and YYEEEE. The CDR3 is 11 amino acids. The ends were cut back, 3 bases at V and 4 bases at J, with 5 bases in the middle. The CDR3 DNA is TGTGCCAGCAGCTCTTTATACGAGCAGTACTTC. Translation: CASSSLYEQYF.

With respect to this clone: One end of the junction does not line up with germline, which may come from a read error. The chain has TRBV10-3 and TRBJ1-5; D is perhaps TRBD1 (6 bases). The CDR3 length is 15 residues. In germline, CDR1 is ENHRY, CDR2 SYGVKD. As DNA, the CDR3 is TGTGCCGTCAGCAGGACAGCTAATAGCAATCAGCCCCAGCATTTT. Amino acid sequence: CAVSRTANSNQPQHF.

V is TRBV29-1 and J is TRBJ1-1; D may be TRBD1 (6 bases). The germline V gene encodes CDR1 SQVTM and CDR2 ANQGSEA. The CDR3 length is 13 residues. Trimming pared 2 bases from V and 5 bases from J, leaving 12 bases between. The CDR3 nucleotides read TGCAGCGTTGAAAACAGGCAGGGGACTGAAGCTTTCTTT. Protein product: CSVENRQGTEAFF.

This sequence joins TRBV6-2 or TRBV6-3 and TRBJ2-5; 7 positions agree with TRBD2. CDR1 and CDR2 from the germline V gene are MNHEY and SVGEGT. The CDR3 sequence is 15 residues long. The V and J ends lost 5 bases and 5 bases, in that order; junction bases with no gene match: 11. The CDR3 DNA reads TGTGCCAGCAGTCTGCCCGAGGGAGCGGGGGAGACCCAGTACTTC. Translated: CASSLPEGAGETQYF.

The rearrangement links TRBV7-2 to TRBJ2-7; TRBD1 matches at 8 bases. The V segment lost 5 bases and the J segment 5 bases; nucleotides outside the gene matches: 11. The CDR3 totals 15 residues. Germline V gene sequence: CDR1 SGHTA, CDR2 FQGNSA. CDR3 DNA: TGTGCCAGCAGCCCCCGGACAGGGAGAGGCGACGAGCAGTACTTC. Encoded protein: CASSPRTGRGDEQYF. The full variable domain, completed using reference TRBV7-2 and TRBJ2-7, is GAGVSQSPSNKVTEKGKDVELRCDPISGHTALYWYRQSLGQGLEFLIYFQGNSAPDKSGLPSDRFSAERTGGSVSTLTIQRTQQEDSAVYLCASSPRTGRGDEQYFGPGTRLTVT.

The genes are TRBV2 and TRBJ1-4, with 7 bases matching TRBD1. The CDR3 spans 14 residues. In germline, CDR1 is SNHLY, CDR2 FYNNEI. J lost 7 bases, V lost 6 bases, and 8 bases had no gene match. CDR3 residues: CASSMGQLGEKLFF. CDR3 DNA: TGTGCCAGCAGCATGGGACAGTTGGGTGAAAAACTGTTTTTT.

The V gene is TRBV5-5, the J gene TRBJ1-2, with D perhaps matching TRBD1 (5 bases). This CDR3 is 14 amino acids long. CDR1 and CDR2 (germline): SGHKS, YYEKEE (reference sequence). The ends were cut back, 0 bases at V and 4 bases at J, with 10 bases in the middle. The CDR3 region is CASSLAPGGYGYTF. CDR3 sequence (DNA): TGTGCCAGCAGCTTGGCGCCGGGGGGCTATGGCTACACCTTC.

The chain links TRBV7-8 to TRBJ1-2; 9 positions agree with TRBD1. The CDR3 spans 14 residues. V lost 5 bases to trimming and J lost 2 bases; unmatched junction nucleotides: 3. The V gene's germline CDR1 is SGHVS and CDR2 FQNEAQ. This chain's CDR3 is CASSRTGANYGYTF. DNA for the CDR3: TGTGCCAGCAGCAGGACAGGGGCCAACTATGGCTACACCTTC.

The rearrangement uses TRBV6-5 and TRBJ1-2, with 10 bases identical to TRBD1. Germline V gene lookup returns CDR1 MNHEY and CDR2 SVGAGI. V lost 7 bases to trimming and J lost 4 bases; unmatched junction nucleotides: 6. The CDR3 totals 14 residues. The chain's CDR3 is CASMMTGGFYGYTF. The DNA of the CDR3 is TGTGCCAGCATGATGACAGGGGGCTTCTATGGCTACACCTTC.